This T cell receptor (beta chain) was profiled in a study of T cells in Graves' hyperthyroidism and ophthalmopathy. The wider study: Prior to any treatment, at the point of initial diagnosis, peripheral blood was collected. Whole-study findings and limits: Most thyroid clonotypes expanded above 0.001 were also detected in blood.

Amplified regions were TCR beta CDR3 sequences from RNA transcripts. Using the HTBI primer set, a first-round RT-PCR was run on the TCR CDR3. TCRdb called the multiplex PCR reads again in MiXCR, with one record for every CDR3 protein. This table has about 400,000 distinct CDR3 sequences, roughly 15% appearing once. This CDR3 has 15 amino acids. Between the trimmed V and J ends, which lost 0 bases and 4 bases, there was a span of 14 bases. Germline V lookup: CDR1 SGDLS, CDR2 YYNGEE. The sample holds many counts of this clonotype. The antigen is undetermined. The hyperthyroidism patients had all been newly diagnosed, and their disease duration was under 2 months. Their ages ranged from 18 to 65 years. On the basis of clinical symptoms, serum thyroxine and TRAb, thyroid ultrasound and orbital computed tomography, diagnoses were made.

This TCR derives from a woman between 18 and 30 years old with Graves' hyperthyroidism. The sample comprised blood. The gene calls are TRBV9 and TRBJ2-7; D is possibly TRBD2 (6 bases). The CDR3 loop reads CASSVGPGRGYEQYF. CDR3 coding DNA: TGTGCCAGCAGCGTAGGACCCGGGAGAGGGTACGAGCAGTACTTC.